This entry is about one T cell receptor beta chain. Assay: immunoSEQ multiplex PCR; the TCRdb copy retains only in-frame clones and omits some. The sample lists about 83,000 clones, roughly 92% occurring once. This record comes from a study of human versus mouse CDR3 diversity and MHC coevolution. Overall study context: Each sample yielded roughly 5.5 x 10^6 to 1.8 x 10^7 valid reads.

V was pared by 1 base and J by 6 bases, with 12 bases of the junction left unmatched. The CDR3 is made up of 16 amino acids. Per the germline V gene, CDR1 is SEHNR and CDR2 is FQNEAQ (reference sequence). This receptor was taken from a person between 25 and 70 years old in good health. Sequences were obtained from naive CD4+ T cells from blood. Specified subset: CD45RO-negative CD62L-positive naive CD4 T cells. The chain combines TRBV7-9 with TRBJ2-7; the match to TRBD1 covers 7 bases. The CDR3 reads CASSLGLGDRAPEQYF. The CDR3 nucleotides read TGTGCCAGCAGCTTAGGACTTGGAGACAGGGCCCCCGAGCAGTACTTC.